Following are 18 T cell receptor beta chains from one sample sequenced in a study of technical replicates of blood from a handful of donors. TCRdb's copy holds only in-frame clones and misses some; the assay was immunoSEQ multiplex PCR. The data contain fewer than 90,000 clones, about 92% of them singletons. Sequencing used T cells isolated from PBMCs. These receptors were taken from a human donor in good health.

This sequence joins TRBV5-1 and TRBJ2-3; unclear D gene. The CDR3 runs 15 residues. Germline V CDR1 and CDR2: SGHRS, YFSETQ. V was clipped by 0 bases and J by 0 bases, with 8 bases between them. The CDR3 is CASSLGMRSTDTQYF. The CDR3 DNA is TGCGCCAGCAGCTTGGGTATGAGGAGCACAGATACGCAGTATTTT. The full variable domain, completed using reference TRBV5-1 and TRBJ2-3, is KAGVTQTPRYLIKTRGQQVTLSCSPISGHRSVSWYQQTPGQGLQFLFEYFSETQRNKGNFPGRFSGRQFSNSRSEMNVSTLELGDSALYLCASSLGMRSTDTQYFGPGTRLTVL.

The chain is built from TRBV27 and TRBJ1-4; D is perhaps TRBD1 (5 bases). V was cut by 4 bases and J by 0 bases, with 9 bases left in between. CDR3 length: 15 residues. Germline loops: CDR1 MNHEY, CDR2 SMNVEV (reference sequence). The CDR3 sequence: CASSSDSSTNEKLFF. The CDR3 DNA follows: TGTGCCAGCAGTTCTGACAGTTCAACTAATGAAAAACTGTTTTTT.

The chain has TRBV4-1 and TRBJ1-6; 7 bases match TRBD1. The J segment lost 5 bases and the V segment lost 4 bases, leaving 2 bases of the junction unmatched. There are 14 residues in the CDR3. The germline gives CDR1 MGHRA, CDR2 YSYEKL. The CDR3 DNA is TGCGCCAGCAGCCCGGGACAGAATAATTCACCCCTCCACTTT. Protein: CASSPGQNNSPLHF.

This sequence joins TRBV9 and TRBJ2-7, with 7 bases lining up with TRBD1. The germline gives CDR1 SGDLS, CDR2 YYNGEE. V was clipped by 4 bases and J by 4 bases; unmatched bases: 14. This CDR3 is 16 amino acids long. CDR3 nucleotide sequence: TGTGCCAGCAGCCCAACACGGGACAGTTCAGCATACGAGCAGTACTTC. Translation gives CASSPTRDSSAYEQYF.

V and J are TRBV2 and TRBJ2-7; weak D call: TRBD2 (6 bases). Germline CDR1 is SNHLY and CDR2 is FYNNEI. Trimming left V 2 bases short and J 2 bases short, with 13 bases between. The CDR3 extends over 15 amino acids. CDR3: CASSELGGAPYEQYF. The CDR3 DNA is TGTGCCAGCAGTGAATTGGGCGGGGCACCCTACGAGCAGTACTTC.

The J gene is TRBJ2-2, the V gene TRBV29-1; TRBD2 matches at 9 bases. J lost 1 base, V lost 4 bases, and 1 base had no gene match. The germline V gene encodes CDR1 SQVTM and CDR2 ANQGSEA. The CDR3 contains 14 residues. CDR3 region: CSVGRGGNTGELFF. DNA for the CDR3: TGCAGCGTTGGGCGGGGGGGGAACACCGGGGAGCTGTTTTTT.

The CDR3 sequence is CASSMDIVGGYGYTF. CDR3 bases: TGTGCCAGTAGTATGGATATCGTTGGCGGCTATGGCTACACCTTC. The rearrangement joins TRBV19 to TRBJ1-2; D unresolved. Germline CDR1 LNHDA, CDR2 SQIVND (reference sequence). V was trimmed by 3 bases and J by 4 bases, leaving 15 bases between them. This CDR3 is 15 amino acids long.

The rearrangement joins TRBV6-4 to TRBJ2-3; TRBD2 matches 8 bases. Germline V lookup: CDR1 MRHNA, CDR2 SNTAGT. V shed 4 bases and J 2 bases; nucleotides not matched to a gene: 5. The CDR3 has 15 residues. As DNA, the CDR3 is TGTGCCAGCAGTGGAATAGCGGGGACCACAGATACGCAGTATTTT. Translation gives CASSGIAGTTDTQYF.

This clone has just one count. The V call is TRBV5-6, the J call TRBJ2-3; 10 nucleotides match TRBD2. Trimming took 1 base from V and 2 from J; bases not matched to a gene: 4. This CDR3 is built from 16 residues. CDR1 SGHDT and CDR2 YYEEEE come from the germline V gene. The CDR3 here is CASSLSGGVFTDTQYF. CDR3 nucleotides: TGTGCCAGCAGCTTGAGCGGGGGGGTTTTCACAGATACGCAGTATTTT. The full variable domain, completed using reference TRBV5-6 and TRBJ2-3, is DAGVTQSPTHLIKTRGQQVTLRCSPKSGHDTVSWYQQALGQGPQFIFQYYEEEERQRGNFPDRFSGHQFPNYSSELNVNALLLGDSALYLCASSLSGGVFTDTQYFGPGTRLTVL.

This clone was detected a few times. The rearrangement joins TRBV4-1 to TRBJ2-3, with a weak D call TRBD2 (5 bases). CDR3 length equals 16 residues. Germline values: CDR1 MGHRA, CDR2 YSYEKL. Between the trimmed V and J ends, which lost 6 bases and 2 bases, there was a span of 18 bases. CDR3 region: CASRPGFLSHTDTQYF. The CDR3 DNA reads TGCGCCAGCAGACCGGGGTTCCTTTCCCACACAGATACGCAGTATTTT.

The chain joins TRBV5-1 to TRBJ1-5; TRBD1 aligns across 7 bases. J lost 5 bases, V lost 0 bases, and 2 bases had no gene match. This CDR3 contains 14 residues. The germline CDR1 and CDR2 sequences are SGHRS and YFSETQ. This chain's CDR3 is CASSLATGDQPQHF. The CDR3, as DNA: TGCGCCAGCAGCTTGGCAACAGGGGATCAGCCCCAGCATTTT. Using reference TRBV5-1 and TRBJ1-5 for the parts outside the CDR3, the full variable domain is KAGVTQTPRYLIKTRGQQVTLSCSPISGHRSVSWYQQTPGQGLQFLFEYFSETQRNKGNFPGRFSGRQFSNSRSEMNVSTLELGDSALYLCASSLATGDQPQHFGDGTRLSIL.

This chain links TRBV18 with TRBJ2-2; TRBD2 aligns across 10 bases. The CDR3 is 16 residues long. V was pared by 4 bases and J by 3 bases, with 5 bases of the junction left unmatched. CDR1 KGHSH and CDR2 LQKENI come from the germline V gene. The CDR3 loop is CASSQNLAGDTGELFF. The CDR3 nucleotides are TGTGCCAGCTCACAAAACCTAGCGGGAGACACCGGGGAGCTGTTTTTT.

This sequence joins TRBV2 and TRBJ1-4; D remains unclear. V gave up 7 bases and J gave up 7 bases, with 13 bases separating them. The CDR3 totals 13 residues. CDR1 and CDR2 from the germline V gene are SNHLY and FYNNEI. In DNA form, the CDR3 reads TGTGCCAGCACCCTGAGGGCGGGTGAAAAACTGTTTTTT. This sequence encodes CASTLRAGEKLFF.

CDR3 amino acids: CASSYDGGGGYTF. Written as DNA, the CDR3 is TGTGCCAGCAGTTACGATGGGGGAGGGGGCTACACCTTC. This rearrangement joins TRBV6-5 to TRBJ1-2; D perhaps matches TRBD1 (5 bases). The germline V gene has CDR1 MNHEY and CDR2 SVGAGI. This CDR3 region has 13 residues. The ends were cut back, 2 bases at V and 8 bases at J, with 12 bases in the middle.

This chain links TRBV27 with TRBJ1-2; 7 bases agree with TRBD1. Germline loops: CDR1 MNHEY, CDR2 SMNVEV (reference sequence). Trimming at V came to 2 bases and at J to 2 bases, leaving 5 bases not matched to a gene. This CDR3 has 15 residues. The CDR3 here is CASSLIPGGNYGYTF. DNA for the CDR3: TGTGCCAGCAGTTTAATCCCAGGGGGGAACTATGGCTACACCTTC.

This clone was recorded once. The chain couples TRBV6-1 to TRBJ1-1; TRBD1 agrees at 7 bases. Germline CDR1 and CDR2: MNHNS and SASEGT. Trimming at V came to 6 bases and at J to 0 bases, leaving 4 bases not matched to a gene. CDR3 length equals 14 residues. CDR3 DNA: TGTGCCAGCAGGCTGACAGGGTTGAACACTGAAGCTTTCTTT. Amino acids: CASRLTGLNTEAFF.

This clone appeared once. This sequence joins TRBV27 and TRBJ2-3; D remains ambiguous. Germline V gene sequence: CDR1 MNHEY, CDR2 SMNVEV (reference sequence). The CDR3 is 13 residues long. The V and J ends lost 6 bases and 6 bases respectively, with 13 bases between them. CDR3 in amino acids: CASSRDWSDTQYF. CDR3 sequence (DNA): TGTGCCAGCAGCCGCGACTGGTCGGATACGCAGTATTTT.

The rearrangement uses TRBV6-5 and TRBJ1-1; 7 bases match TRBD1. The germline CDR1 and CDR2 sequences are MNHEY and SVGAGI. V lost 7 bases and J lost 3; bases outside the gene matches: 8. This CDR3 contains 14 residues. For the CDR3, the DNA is TGTGCCAGCACGACAAGCAGGGGGGACACTGAAGCTTTCTTT. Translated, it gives CASTTSRGDTEAFF.